Sequencing of this T cell receptor (beta chain) was carried out in a study of OX40 agonist ivuxolimab in advanced cancers. Study summary: Patients were treated with intravenous ivuxolimab, dosed at 0.01 to 10 mg/kg and infused every 2 weeks. Overall study findings and caveats: Relatively little clonal expansion, among the lowest observed, appeared in partial responders at 0.1-3.0 mg/kg. On average, CD8+ T cells had more expanded clones than CD4+.

V dropped 6 bases and J dropped 0 bases, with 2 bases sitting between them. The CDR3 extends over 11 amino acids. Germline assignment: CDR1 MDHEN and CDR2 SYDVKM. On this clone itself: Its antigen is unidentified. Other DNA sequences in the same sample also yield this CDR3.

Sequencing was performed with immunoSEQ multiplex PCR; in TCRdb, only in-frame clones are kept and a portion is missing. The table includes 98,000 or so clones, approximately 91% detected once. Sequenced material: CD4+ or CD8+ T cells sorted from blood, taken in a trial of the OX40 agonist ivuxolimab. The chain links TRBV28 to TRBJ1-2, with unresolved D. This receptor was taken from an adult with an advanced solid tumor such as melanoma, head and neck, liver or kidney cancer. CDR3 loop: CASSSNYGYTF. The CDR3, as DNA: TGTGCCAGCAGCTCTAACTATGGCTACACCTTC.